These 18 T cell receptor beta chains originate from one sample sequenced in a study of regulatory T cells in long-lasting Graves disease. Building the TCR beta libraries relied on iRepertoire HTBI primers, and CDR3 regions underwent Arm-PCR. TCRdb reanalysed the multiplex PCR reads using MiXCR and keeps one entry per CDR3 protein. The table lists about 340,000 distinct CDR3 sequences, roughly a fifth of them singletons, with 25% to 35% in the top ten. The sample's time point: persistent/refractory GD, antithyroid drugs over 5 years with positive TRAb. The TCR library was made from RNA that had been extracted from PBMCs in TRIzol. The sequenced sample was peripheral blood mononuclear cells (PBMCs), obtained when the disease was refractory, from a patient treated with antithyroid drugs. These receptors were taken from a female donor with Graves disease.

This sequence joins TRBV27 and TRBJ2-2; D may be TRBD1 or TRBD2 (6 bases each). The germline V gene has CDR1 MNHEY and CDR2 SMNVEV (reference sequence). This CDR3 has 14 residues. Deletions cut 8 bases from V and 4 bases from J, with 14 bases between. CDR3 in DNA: TGTGCCAGCGGACACGGGGGCGGCACCGGGGAGCTGTTTTTT. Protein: CASGHGGGTGELFF.

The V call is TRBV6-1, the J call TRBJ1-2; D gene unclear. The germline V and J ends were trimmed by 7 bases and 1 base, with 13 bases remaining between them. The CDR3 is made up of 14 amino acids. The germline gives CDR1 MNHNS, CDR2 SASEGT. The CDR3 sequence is CASIPRLFNYGYTF. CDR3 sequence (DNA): TGTGCCAGCATTCCACGACTGTTTAACTATGGCTACACCTTC.

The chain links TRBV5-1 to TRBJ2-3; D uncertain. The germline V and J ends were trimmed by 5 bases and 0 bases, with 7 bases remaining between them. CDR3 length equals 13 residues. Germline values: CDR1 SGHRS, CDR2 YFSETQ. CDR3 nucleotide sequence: TGCGCCAGCAGAAGACAAAGCACAGATACGCAGTATTTT. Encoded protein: CASRRQSTDTQYF.

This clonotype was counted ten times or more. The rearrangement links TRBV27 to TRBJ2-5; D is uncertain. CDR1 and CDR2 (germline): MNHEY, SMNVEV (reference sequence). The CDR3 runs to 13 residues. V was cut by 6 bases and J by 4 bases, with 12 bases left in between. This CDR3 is CASRFASGETQYF. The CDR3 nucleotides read TGTGCCAGCAGATTCGCCTCTGGAGAGACCCAGTACTTC.

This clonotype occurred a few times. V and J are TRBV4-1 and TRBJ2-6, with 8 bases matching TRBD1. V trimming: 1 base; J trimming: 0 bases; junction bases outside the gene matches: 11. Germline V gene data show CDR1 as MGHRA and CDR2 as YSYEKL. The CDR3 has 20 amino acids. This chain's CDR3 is CASSQAATGALYSGANVLTF. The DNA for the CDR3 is TGCGCCAGCAGCCAAGCCGCGACAGGGGCGCTTTACTCTGGGGCCAACGTCCTGACTTTC.

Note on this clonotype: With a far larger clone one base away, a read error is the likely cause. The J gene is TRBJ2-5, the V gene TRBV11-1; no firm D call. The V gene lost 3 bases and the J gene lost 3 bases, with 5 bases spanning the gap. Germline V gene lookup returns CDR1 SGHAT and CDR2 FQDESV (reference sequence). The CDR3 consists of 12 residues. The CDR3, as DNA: TGTGCCAGCAGCTTCCCCAAAGAGACCCAGTACTTC. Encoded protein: CASSFPKETQYF.

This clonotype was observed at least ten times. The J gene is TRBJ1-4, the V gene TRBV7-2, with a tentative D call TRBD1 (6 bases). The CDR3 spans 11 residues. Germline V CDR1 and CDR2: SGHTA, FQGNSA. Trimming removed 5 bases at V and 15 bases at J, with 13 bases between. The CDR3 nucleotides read TGTGCCAGCAGCAACAGGGAGAAGATGTTTTTT. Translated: CASSNREKMFF.

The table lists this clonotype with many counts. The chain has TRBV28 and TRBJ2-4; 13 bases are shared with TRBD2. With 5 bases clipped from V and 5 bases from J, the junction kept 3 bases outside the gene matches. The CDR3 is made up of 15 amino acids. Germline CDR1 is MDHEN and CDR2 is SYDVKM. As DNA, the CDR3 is TGTGCCAGCAGTGTGGGACTAGCGGGGCAAAACATTCAGTACTTC. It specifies CASSVGLAGQNIQYF.

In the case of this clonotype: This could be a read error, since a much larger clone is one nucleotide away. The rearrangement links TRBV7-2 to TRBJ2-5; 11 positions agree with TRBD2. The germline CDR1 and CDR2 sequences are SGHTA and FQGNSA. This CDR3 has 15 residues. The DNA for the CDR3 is TGTGCCAGCAGGGGGGGGACTAGCGGTTTGGAGACCCGGTACTTC. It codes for CASRGGTSGLETRYF.

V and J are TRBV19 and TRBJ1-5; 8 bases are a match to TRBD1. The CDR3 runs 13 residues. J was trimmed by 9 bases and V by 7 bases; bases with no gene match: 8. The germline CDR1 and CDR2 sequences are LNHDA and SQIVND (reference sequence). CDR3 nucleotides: TGTGCCAGTAACCGGGACAGGTCACGGCCCCAGCATTTT. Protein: CASNRDRSRPQHF.

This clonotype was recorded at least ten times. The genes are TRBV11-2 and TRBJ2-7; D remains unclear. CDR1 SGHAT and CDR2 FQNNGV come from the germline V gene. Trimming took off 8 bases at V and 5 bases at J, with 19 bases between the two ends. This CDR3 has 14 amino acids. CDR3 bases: TGTGCCAGCGGAAGGGTTGGTGCTGGCGACGAGCAGTACTTC. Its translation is CASGRVGAGDEQYF.

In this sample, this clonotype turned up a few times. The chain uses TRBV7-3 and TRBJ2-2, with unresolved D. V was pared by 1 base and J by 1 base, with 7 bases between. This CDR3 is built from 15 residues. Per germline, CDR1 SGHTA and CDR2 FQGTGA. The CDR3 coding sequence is TGTGCCAGCAGCTTAAACCCCCGGAACACCGGGGAGCTGTTTTTT. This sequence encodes CASSLNPRNTGELFF.

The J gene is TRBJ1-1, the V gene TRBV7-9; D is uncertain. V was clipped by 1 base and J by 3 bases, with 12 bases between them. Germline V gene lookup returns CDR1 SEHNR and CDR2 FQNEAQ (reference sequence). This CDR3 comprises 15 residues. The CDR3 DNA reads TGTGCCAGCAGCTTAGATCTGGCAGGTCACACTGAAGCTTTCTTT. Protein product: CASSLDLAGHTEAFF.

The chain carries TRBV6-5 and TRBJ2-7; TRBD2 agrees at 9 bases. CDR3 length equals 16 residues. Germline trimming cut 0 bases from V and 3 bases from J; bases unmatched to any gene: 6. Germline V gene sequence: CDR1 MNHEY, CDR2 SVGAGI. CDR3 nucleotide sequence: TGTGCCAGCAGTTACTCTAGCGGGAGTTCGGTCTACGAGCAGTACTTC. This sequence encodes CASSYSSGSSVYEQYF.

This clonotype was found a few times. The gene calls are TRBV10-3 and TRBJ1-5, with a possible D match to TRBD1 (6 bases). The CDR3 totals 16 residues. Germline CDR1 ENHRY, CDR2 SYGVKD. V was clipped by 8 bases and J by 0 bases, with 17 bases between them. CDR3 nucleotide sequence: TGTGCCATCTCCCCGGGGGGACAAAATAGCAATCAGCCCCAGCATTTT. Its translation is CAISPGGQNSNQPQHF.

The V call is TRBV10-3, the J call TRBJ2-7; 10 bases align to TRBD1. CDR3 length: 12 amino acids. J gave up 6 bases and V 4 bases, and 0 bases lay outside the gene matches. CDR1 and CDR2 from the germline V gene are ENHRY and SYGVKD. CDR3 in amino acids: CAISGTGGEQYF. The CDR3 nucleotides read TGTGCCATCAGTGGGACAGGGGGCGAGCAGTACTTC.

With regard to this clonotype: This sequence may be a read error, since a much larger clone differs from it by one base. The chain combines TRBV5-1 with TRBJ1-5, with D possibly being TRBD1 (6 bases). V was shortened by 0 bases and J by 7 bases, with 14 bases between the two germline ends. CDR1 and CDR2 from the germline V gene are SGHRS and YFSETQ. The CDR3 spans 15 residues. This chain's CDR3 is CASSLGETRGQPQHF. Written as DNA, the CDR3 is TGCGCCAGCAGCTTGGGGGAGACGAGGGGGCAGCCCCAGCATTTT.

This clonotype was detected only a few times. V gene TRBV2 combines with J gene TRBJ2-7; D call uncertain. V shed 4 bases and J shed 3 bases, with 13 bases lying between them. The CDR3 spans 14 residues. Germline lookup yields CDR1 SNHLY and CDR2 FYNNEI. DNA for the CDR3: TGTGCCAGCAGTGGATTTGGGCAGGTCTACGAGCAGTACTTC. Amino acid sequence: CASSGFGQVYEQYF.